The following is a T cell receptor (beta chain) sequence with its context. As yet, its antigen is unknown. This entry belongs to a study of OX40 agonist ivuxolimab in advanced cancers. Findings and caveats of the study: By week 6 at 0.1 to 3.0 mg/kg, blood CD4+ and CD8+ T cells had expanded clonally. Expanded clones belonging to CD8+ T cells outnumbered, on average, those of CD4+.

The CDR3 runs to 13 residues. Trimming removed 0 bases from V and 5 bases from J, with 6 bases in between. Germline CDR1 MNHEY, CDR2 SMNVEV (reference sequence). It was autoimmune disease history or systemic immunosuppression that excluded patients. Repertoires were generated with immunoSEQ multiplex PCR, while TCRdb's copy carries only in-frame clones and drops some. Here the sample spans roughly 60,000 clones, 91% being singletons. The V gene is TRBV27, the J gene TRBJ2-3; D remains ambiguous. Specimen: CD4+ or CD8+ T cells sorted from blood, collected in a trial of the OX40 agonist ivuxolimab. This TCR came from an adult with an advanced solid tumor such as melanoma, head and neck, liver or kidney cancer. CDR3 in DNA: TGTGCCAGCAGTTTATCAACAGAAGATACGCAGTATTTT. Protein sequence: CASSLSTEDTQYF.